Described below is a single TCR beta chain sequence and its context. These data come from a study of blood T cell repertoires in COVID-19. As for the study in general: The United States, Italy and Spain supplied acute and convalescent COVID-19 samples. Sample material is recorded as cDNA or gDNA derived from T cells, B-cell-depleted T cells, or PBMCs.

Per the study methods: For nucleated cells, counts were estimated from reference gene primer amplification. Repertoires were generated with immunoSEQ multiplex PCR, while TCRdb's copy carries only in-frame clones and drops some. That table gives V, J and clone size, and the DNA gave D and trimming. The table lists some 14,000 clones, 80% of them singletons. CDR3 length: 15 amino acids. V gave up 3 bases and J gave up 0 bases, with 9 bases separating them. The germline gives CDR1 MDHEN, CDR2 SYDVKM. This TCR derives from a human donor in a cohort sampled during active COVID-19. The gene calls are TRBV28 and TRBJ1-3; D may be TRBD1 (6 bases). Material for sequencing was peripheral blood. The CDR3 reads CASSFQGISGNTIYF. The CDR3 DNA sequence: TGTGCCAGCAGTTTCCAGGGGATCTCTGGAAACACCATATATTTT.